The 17 T cell receptor beta chains below were found in one sample sequenced in a study of T cell responses to AZD1222 COVID-19 vaccine. Sequenced by immunoSEQ multiplex PCR; TCRdb stores in-frame clones only, minus some. In the table there are 200,000 or so clones, roughly 92% of which are singletons. The sequences come from peripheral blood, collected 28 days after the second AZD1222 dose. The source of these receptors is an adult who received the AZD1222 COVID-19 vaccine.

The chain couples TRBV29-1 to TRBJ2-1; a possible D gene is TRBD2 (6 bases). The V and J ends lost 2 bases and 7 bases respectively, with 9 bases between them. The CDR3 contains 12 residues. Germline CDR1 is SQVTM and CDR2 is ANQGSEA. For the CDR3, the DNA is TGCAGCGTTGAAAGGGAGGTGAATGAGCAGTTCTTC. Its translation is CSVEREVNEQFF.

This sequence joins TRBV5-4 and TRBJ1-5, with D hard to call. The germline CDR1 and CDR2 sequences are SGHNT and YYREEE (reference sequence). There are 14 residues in the CDR3. The ends were cut back, 4 bases at V and 0 bases at J, with 8 bases in the middle. The CDR3, as DNA: TGTGCCAGCAGCGACGGAGGTAGCAATCAGCCCCAGCATTTT. It specifies CASSDGGSNQPQHF.

The chain couples TRBV5-1 to TRBJ2-7; D may be TRBD2 (6 bases). Germline V gives CDR1 SGHRS, CDR2 YFSETQ. V lost 5 bases and J 2 bases, leaving 17 bases between the germline ends. This CDR3 region has 15 residues. The CDR3 DNA follows: TGCGCCAGCAGGCCCCAGGAGGGCGCTCCCTACGAGCAGTACTTC. The encoded protein is CASRPQEGAPYEQYF.

The chain links TRBV7-3 to TRBJ1-1; 7 bases agree with TRBD1. This CDR3 contains 14 residues. Trimming took 5 bases from V and 1 from J; bases not matched to a gene: 4. Germline V lookup: CDR1 SGHTA, CDR2 FQGTGA. The CDR3 region has the DNA TGTGCCAGCAGCCCACAGGGGACGAACACTGAAGCTTTCTTT. This encodes CASSPQGTNTEAFF.

CDR3 residues: CASSFPIGVGGELFF. The CDR3 DNA follows: TGTGCCAGCAGTTTTCCCATAGGGGTAGGCGGGGAGCTGTTTTTT. V usage is TRBV28 and J usage is TRBJ2-2, with D possibly matching TRBD1 (5 bases). V was pared by 3 bases and J by 7 bases, with 15 bases between. Germline CDR1 is MDHEN and CDR2 is SYDVKM. The CDR3 is 15 amino acids.

Points on this clone: Other DNA sequences in this specimen translate into the identical CDR3. This rearrangement joins TRBV3-1 (or the pseudogene TRBV3-2) to TRBJ2-7; D ambiguous. The CDR3 runs to 11 residues. Germline V lookup: CDR1 LGHDT, CDR2 YNNKEL (reference sequence). The V and J ends lost 1 base and 5 bases respectively, with 3 bases between them. Here the CDR3 DNA reads TGTGCCAGCAGCCAAGTGGACGAGCAGTACTTC. Its translation is CASSQVDEQYF.

In nucleotides, the CDR3 is TGTGCCAGCAGCGTAGCTAGGGAGGACTATGGCTACACCTTC. It specifies CASSVAREDYGYTF. The chain employs TRBV9 and TRBJ1-2, with D unresolved. Germline CDR1 is SGDLS and CDR2 is YYNGEE. The V and J ends lost 0 bases and 3 bases respectively, with 9 bases between them. This CDR3 has 14 residues.

On this clone: This same CDR3 is encoded by further DNA sequences in the sample. The genes are TRBV6-5 and TRBJ1-2; maybe TRBD1 (6 bases). Trimming stripped 5 bases from V and 8 bases from J, with 12 bases between. Germline CDR1 is MNHEY and CDR2 is SVGAGI. This CDR3 has 12 amino acids. The DNA of the CDR3 is TGTGCCAGCAGTCCGGGGGCTAGGGGCTACACCTTC. Translated: CASSPGARGYTF.

This chain connects TRBV5-6 to TRBJ1-2, with D unresolved. V lost 4 bases to trimming and J lost 6 bases, with 16 bases between them. The CDR3 runs 14 residues. Per the germline V gene, CDR1 is SGHDT and CDR2 is YYEEEE. CDR3 sequence (DNA): TGTGCCAGCAGCCGCGGACGAACTGCTCATGGCTACACCTTC. It yields the protein CASSRGRTAHGYTF.

This clone was recorded only once. The gene calls are TRBV12-3 or TRBV12-4 and TRBJ1-2; no definite D call. The V gene lost 3 bases and the J gene lost 7 bases, with 9 bases spanning the gap. This CDR3 contains 12 residues. The CDR3 DNA follows: TGTGCCAGCAGTTTTGAAAGGACTGGCTACACCTTC. This sequence encodes CASSFERTGYTF.

Note on this clone: The same CDR3 arises from other DNA sequences in this sample as well. This rearrangement joins TRBV6-5 to TRBJ1-1; 7 bases fit TRBD1. There are 15 residues in the CDR3. V lost 0 bases to trimming and J lost 1 base; unmatched junction nucleotides: 2. Germline V gene lookup returns CDR1 MNHEY and CDR2 SVGAGI. CDR3 nucleotides: TGTGCCAGCAGTTACTCCGGACAGGCGAACACTGAAGCTTTCTTT. Its translation is CASSYSGQANTEAFF.

V is TRBV28 and J is TRBJ1-6, with D hard to call. V was clipped by 6 bases and J by 0 bases, with 12 bases between them. Germline V gene lookup returns CDR1 MDHEN and CDR2 SYDVKM. The CDR3 has 16 amino acids. The CDR3 region has the DNA TGTGCCAGCAGAGGACGGGTCAGCTCCTATAATTCACCCCTCCACTTT. Its translation is CASRGRVSSYNSPLHF.

CDR3 DNA: TGTGCCAGCAGTTTCGAGAACACTGAAGCTTTCTTT. Protein product: CASSFENTEAFF. The chain has TRBV28 and TRBJ1-1; D is uncertain. The germline CDR1 and CDR2 sequences are MDHEN and SYDVKM. Trimming left V 3 bases short and J 1 base short, with 3 bases between. The length of the CDR3 is 12 residues.

V and J are TRBV20-1 and TRBJ2-7; no reliable D call. V was trimmed by 5 bases and J by 4 bases, leaving 3 bases between them. The CDR3 contains 9 residues. Germline V gene lookup returns CDR1 DFQATT and CDR2 SNEGSKA (reference sequence). This CDR3 reads CSAGYEQYF. DNA of the CDR3: TGCAGTGCTGGGTACGAGCAGTACTTC.

The genes are TRBV28 and TRBJ2-2; 9 bases fit TRBD1. CDR3 length: 15 amino acids. The germline V gene encodes CDR1 MDHEN and CDR2 SYDVKM. Losses at the gene ends were 6 bases for V and 6 bases for J; bases not matched to a gene: 8. The CDR3 region has the DNA TGTGCCAGCAGGAGTACAGGGGGCTCGGCCGGGGAGCTGTTTTTT. Translation: CASRSTGGSAGELFF.

This sequence joins TRBV3-1 (or the pseudogene TRBV3-2) and TRBJ2-7; 8 nucleotides align to TRBD1. The CDR3 loop spans 14 amino acids. J was trimmed by 5 bases and V by 4 bases; bases with no gene match: 7. CDR1 LGHDT and CDR2 YNNKEL come from the germline V gene (reference sequence). The CDR3 protein is CASSPGQGEDEQYF. Written as DNA, the CDR3 is TGTGCCAGCAGCCCAGGACAGGGTGAAGACGAGCAGTACTTC.

The chain employs TRBV3-1 (or the pseudogene TRBV3-2) and TRBJ1-4; D uncertain. There are 15 residues in the CDR3. Germline loops: CDR1 LGHDT, CDR2 YNNKEL (reference sequence). V lost 4 bases, J lost 7 bases, and 16 bases lay in between. CDR3 sequence (DNA): TGTGCCAGCAGCCTACACAGCGCTATGGGTGAAAAACTGTTTTTT. Translated, it gives CASSLHSAMGEKLFF.